Following are 16 T cell receptor beta chains from one sample sequenced in a study of blood T cells in healthy people across ages. Combining a sample-barcoded 5' primer with a J-beta primer mix, a second PCR ran for 7 to 11 cycles. One entry per CDR3 protein, called by TCRdb with MiXCR from the 5' RACE reads. The sample carries approximately 680,000 distinct CDR3 sequences, less than 40% recorded once. Sequenced input: blood. These receptors were taken from a woman aged 80 or older in good health.

Many counts were recorded for this clonotype. The rearrangement uses TRBV6-5 and TRBJ2-5; TRBD2 aligns across 10 bases. CDR3 size: 15 residues. CDR1 is MNHEY, CDR2 SVGAGI, per germline. The ends lost 8 bases at V and 4 bases at J; junction bases unmatched: 10. CDR3 bases: TGTGCCAGCGGGGAGCAAGCGGGGGGGCGAGAGACCCAGTACTTC. Protein product: CASGEQAGGRETQYF.

This clonotype was counted ten times or more. This chain uses TRBV10-3 with TRBJ2-5; weak D call: TRBD2 (5 bases). This CDR3 has 13 residues. V was trimmed by 4 bases and J by 1 base, leaving 7 bases between them. The germline CDR1 and CDR2 sequences are ENHRY and SYGVKD. CDR3 sequence: CAISAGIQETQYF. DNA for the CDR3: TGTGCCATCAGTGCCGGGATCCAAGAGACCCAGTACTTC.

As regards this clonotype: A much larger clone sits a single nucleotide away, making a read error possible. This chain connects TRBV4-1 to TRBJ1-1; possible D gene TRBD1, 6 bases. Germline values: CDR1 MGHRA, CDR2 YSYEKL. CDR3 size: 16 residues. The CDR3 spells CASRREQGSKDTETFF. In DNA, the CDR3 is TGCGCCAGCAGGCGGGAACAGGGAAGTAAGGACACTGAAACTTTCTTT.

This clonotype was found many times. The chain recombines TRBV27 with TRBJ2-6; no definite D call. The CDR3 sequence is 13 residues long. The germline CDR1 and CDR2 sequences are MNHEY and SMNVEV (reference sequence). Trimming cost V 4 bases and J 1 base, with 2 bases left between them. This chain's CDR3 is CASSWSGANVLTF. CDR3 nucleotide sequence: TGTGCCAGCAGTTGGTCTGGGGCCAACGTCCTGACTTTC. Variable domain in full (rest from reference TRBV27 and TRBJ2-6): EAQVTQNPRYLITVTGKKLTVTCSQNMNHEYMSWYRQDPGLGLRQIYYSMNVEVTDKGDVPEGYKVSRKEKRNFPLILESPSPNQTSLYFCASSWSGANVLTFGAGSRLTVL.

This clonotype was seen at least ten times. The V and J genes are TRBV18 and TRBJ2-7, with D possibly matching TRBD2 (5 bases). Per the germline V gene, CDR1 is KGHSH and CDR2 is LQKENI. The ends were cut back, 6 bases at V and 7 bases at J, with 10 bases in the middle. This CDR3 spans 11 amino acids. CDR3: CASSSSGEQYF. The CDR3 DNA reads TGTGCCAGCTCCTCATCGGGGGAGCAGTACTTC.

As for this clonotype: A read error may produce the germline difference seen at one junction end. The chain is built from TRBV12-3 or TRBV12-4 and TRBJ2-3; no firm D call. CDR3 length: 13 residues. CDR3 loop: CASRTARADAQYF. CDR3 in DNA: TGTGCCAGCAGAACGGCGAGAGCAGATGCGCAGTATTTT.

Regarding this clonotype: This could be a read error, since a much larger clone is one nucleotide away. V is TRBV20-1 and J is TRBJ1-1, with D tentatively TRBD1 (5 bases). This CDR3 has 15 residues. Looked up from germline, CDR1 is DFQATT and CDR2 is SNEGSKA (reference sequence). CDR3 in amino acids: CSTREVRGSNTEAFF. The CDR3 DNA follows: TGCAGTACTAGAGAAGTTCGGGGCTCGAACACTGAAGCTTTCTTT.

This clonotype occurred a few times. The chain has TRBV4-3 and TRBJ1-1, with D unresolved. The CDR3 is 13 amino acids. The ends were cut back, 1 base at V and 4 bases at J, with 7 bases in the middle. From germline, CDR1 is LGHNA and CDR2 YSLEER. CDR3 coding DNA: TGCGCCAGCAGCCAAGTTGAGGGCACTGAAGCTTTCTTT. Encoded protein: CASSQVEGTEAFF.

This clonotype was seen many times. The rearrangement uses TRBV5-4 and TRBJ2-7, with D perhaps matching TRBD1 (6 bases). The CDR3 extends over 16 amino acids. Germline CDR1 and CDR2: SGHNT and YYREEE (reference sequence). The V end lost 1 base, the J end lost 6 bases, and 20 bases lay between the germline ends. The CDR3 nucleotides read TGTGCCAGCAGCTTGACGGATCAGGGGCGTTGGGGCGAGCAGTACTTC. Translation gives CASSLTDQGRWGEQYF.

The chain has TRBV28 and TRBJ2-7; no firm D call. Trimming took off 2 bases at V and 1 base at J, with 9 bases between the two ends. There are 14 residues in the CDR3. Germline CDR1 reads MDHEN; CDR2 reads SYDVKM. The CDR3 loop reads CASSLEALSYEQYF. DNA for the CDR3: TGTGCCAGCAGTTTAGAAGCTCTGTCCTACGAGCAGTACTTC.

In its sample, this clonotype was seen a few times. The rearrangement links TRBV27 to TRBJ1-6; TRBD1 matches at 9 bases. The CDR3 sequence is 14 residues long. Germline loops: CDR1 MNHEY, CDR2 SMNVEV (reference sequence). The V and J ends lost 3 bases and 9 bases, in that order; junction bases with no gene match: 3. This CDR3 reads CASSFRDRASPLHF. For the CDR3, the DNA is TGTGCCAGCAGTTTCCGGGACAGGGCTTCACCCCTCCACTTT.

This chain links TRBV20-1 with TRBJ2-7, with D possibly being TRBD2 (6 bases). This CDR3 is built from 15 residues. Germline V gene sequence: CDR1 DFQATT, CDR2 SNEGSKA (reference sequence). Between the trimmed V and J ends, which lost 0 bases and 3 bases, there was a span of 15 bases. The CDR3 sequence: CSARDPSAENYEQYF. In nucleotides, the CDR3 is TGCAGTGCTAGAGATCCTAGCGCAGAGAACTACGAGCAGTACTTC.

This clonotype is a singleton in its sample. This may arise from a read error, as a much more abundant clone is one base away. V gene TRBV14 combines with J gene TRBJ1-2, with a weak D call TRBD1 (6 bases). Germline CDR1 reads SGHDN; CDR2 reads FVKESK. CDR3 length: 15 amino acids. Trimming removed 0 bases at V and 6 bases at J, with 14 bases between. CDR3 in DNA: TGTGCCAGCAGCCAAGACCAAACAGGGCGGGATGGCTACACCTTC. This gives the protein CASSQDQTGRDGYTF.

In its sample, this clonotype was seen many times. V is TRBV12-3 or TRBV12-4 and J is TRBJ2-7; TRBD2 matches at 10 bases. The J segment lost 6 bases and the V segment lost 5 bases, leaving 4 bases of the junction unmatched. CDR3 size: 13 residues. In nucleotides, the CDR3 is TGTGCCAGCAGTCCTAGCGGGGGTGGCGAGCAGTACTTC. Translation: CASSPSGGGEQYF.

This clonotype appeared a few times. The chain recombines TRBV20-1 with TRBJ2-1; TRBD1 or TRBD2 may be the D gene (5 bases each). CDR3 length equals 14 residues. The V gene lost 5 bases and the J gene lost 13 bases, with 24 bases spanning the gap. Germline-derived CDR1 and CDR2 are DFQATT and SNEGSKA (reference sequence). The CDR3: CSAGGGHLQETQFF. CDR3 sequence (DNA): TGCAGTGCTGGGGGTGGGCACCTCCAAGAGACCCAGTTCTTC.

Points on this clonotype: With a much larger clone just one base away, this may be a read error. The chain carries TRBV28 and TRBJ2-3, with D perhaps assigned TRBD1 or TRBD2 (5 bases each). The CDR3 has 15 residues. V was trimmed by 5 bases and J by 2 bases, leaving 14 bases between them. CDR1 is MDHEN and CDR2 is SYDVKM in the germline V gene. CDR3 sequence: CASSNLQEATDTQYF. The DNA for the CDR3 is TGTGCCAGCAGTAACTTACAGGAGGCCACAGATACGCAGTATTTT. Combining the CDR3 with reference TRBV28 and TRBJ2-3 gives the whole variable domain DVKVTQSSRYLVKRTGEKVFLECVQDMDHENMFWYRQDPGLGLRLIYFSYDVKMKEKGDIPEGYSVSREKKERFSLILESASTNQTSMYLCASSNLQEATDTQYFGPGTRLTVL.